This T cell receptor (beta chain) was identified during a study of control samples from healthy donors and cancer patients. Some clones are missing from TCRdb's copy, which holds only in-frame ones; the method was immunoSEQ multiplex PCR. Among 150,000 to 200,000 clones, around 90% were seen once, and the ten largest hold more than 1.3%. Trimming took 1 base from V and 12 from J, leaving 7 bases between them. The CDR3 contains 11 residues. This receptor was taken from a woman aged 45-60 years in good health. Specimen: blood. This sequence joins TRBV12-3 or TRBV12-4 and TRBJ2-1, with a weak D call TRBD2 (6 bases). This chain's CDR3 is CASSLEGGQFF. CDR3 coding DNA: TGTGCCAGCAGTTTAGAGGGAGGGCAGTTCTTC.